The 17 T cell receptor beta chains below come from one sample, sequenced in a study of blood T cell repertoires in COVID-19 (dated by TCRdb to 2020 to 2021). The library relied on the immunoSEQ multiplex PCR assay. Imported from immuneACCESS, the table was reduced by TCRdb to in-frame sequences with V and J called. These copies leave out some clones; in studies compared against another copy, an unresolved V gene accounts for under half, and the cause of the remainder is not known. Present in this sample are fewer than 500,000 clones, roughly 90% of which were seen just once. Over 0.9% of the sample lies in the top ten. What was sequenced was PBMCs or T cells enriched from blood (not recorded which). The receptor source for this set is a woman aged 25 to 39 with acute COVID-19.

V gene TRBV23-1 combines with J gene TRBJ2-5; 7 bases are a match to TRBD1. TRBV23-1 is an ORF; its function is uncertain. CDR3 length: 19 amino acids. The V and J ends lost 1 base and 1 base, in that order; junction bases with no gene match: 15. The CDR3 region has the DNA TGCGCCAGCAGTCAATTAAACCCCACCGACAGGGCCCTCCAAGAGACCCAGTACTTC. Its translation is CASSQLNPTDRALQETQYF.

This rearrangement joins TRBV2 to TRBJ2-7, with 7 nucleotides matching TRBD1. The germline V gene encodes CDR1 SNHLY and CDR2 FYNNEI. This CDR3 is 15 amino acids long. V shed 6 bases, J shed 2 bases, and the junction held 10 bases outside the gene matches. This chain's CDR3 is CASRGQLKPTYEQYF. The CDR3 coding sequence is TGTGCCAGCAGGGGACAGCTGAAACCTACCTACGAGCAGTACTTC.

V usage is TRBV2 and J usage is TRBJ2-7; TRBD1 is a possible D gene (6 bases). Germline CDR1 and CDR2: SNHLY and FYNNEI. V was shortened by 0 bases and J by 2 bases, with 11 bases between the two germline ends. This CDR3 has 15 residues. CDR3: CASSEAEDSAYEQYF. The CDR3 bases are TGTGCCAGCAGTGAAGCGGAGGACAGCGCCTACGAGCAGTACTTC.

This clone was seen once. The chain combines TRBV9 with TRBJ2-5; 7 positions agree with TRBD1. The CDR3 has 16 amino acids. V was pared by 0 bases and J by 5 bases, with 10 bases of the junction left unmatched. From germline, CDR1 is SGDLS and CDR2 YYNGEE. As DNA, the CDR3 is TGTGCCAGCAGCGTAGGAACGAGGGGGCACAGGGAGACCCAGTACTTC. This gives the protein CASSVGTRGHRETQYF.

The CDR3: CATSDSVGGRYEQYF. CDR3 nucleotides: TGTGCCACCAGTGATTCAGTGGGGGGTCGGTACGAGCAGTACTTC. The rearrangement links TRBV24-1 to TRBJ2-7; D may be TRBD2 (6 bases). This CDR3 has 15 residues. Germline lookup yields CDR1 KGHDR and CDR2 SFDVKD. The germline V and J ends were trimmed by 2 bases and 4 bases, with 14 bases remaining between them.

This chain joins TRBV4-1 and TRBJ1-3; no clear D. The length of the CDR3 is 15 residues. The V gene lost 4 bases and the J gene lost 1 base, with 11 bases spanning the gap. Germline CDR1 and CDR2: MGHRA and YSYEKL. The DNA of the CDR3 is TGCGCCAGCAGCCTCCGGTCTGCTTCTGGAAACACCATATATTTT. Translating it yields CASSLRSASGNTIYF.

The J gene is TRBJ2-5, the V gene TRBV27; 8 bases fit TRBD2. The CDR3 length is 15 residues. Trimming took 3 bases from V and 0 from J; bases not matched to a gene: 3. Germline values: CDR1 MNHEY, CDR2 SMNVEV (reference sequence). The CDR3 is CASSLGGGYQETQYF. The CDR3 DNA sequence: TGTGCCAGCAGTTTGGGCGGGGGGTACCAAGAGACCCAGTACTTC.

CDR3 sequence: CASSARRGSTEAFF. In DNA form, the CDR3 reads TGTGCCAGCAGTGCAAGACGGGGGAGCACTGAAGCTTTCTTT. The chain recombines TRBV25-1 with TRBJ1-1; a weak D match, TRBD1 (5 bases). With 4 bases removed from V and 4 bases from J, the gap between germline ends came to 13 bases. Germline loops: CDR1 MGHDK, CDR2 SYGVNS. CDR3 length equals 14 residues.

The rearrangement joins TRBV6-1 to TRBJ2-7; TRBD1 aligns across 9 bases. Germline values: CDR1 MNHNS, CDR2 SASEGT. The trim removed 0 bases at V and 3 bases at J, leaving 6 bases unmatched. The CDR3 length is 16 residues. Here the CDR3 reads CASSEAWGQGLYEQYF. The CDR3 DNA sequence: TGTGCCAGCAGTGAAGCGTGGGGACAGGGACTCTACGAGCAGTACTTC.

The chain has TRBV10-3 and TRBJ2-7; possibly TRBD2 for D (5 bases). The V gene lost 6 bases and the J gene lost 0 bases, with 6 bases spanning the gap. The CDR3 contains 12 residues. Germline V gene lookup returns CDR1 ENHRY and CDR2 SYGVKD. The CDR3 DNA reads TGTGCCATCAGCCGGGACTCCTACGAGCAGTACTTC. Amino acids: CAISRDSYEQYF.

The CDR3 region is CASSQEGGPTDTQYF. The CDR3 nucleotides read TGCGCCAGCAGCCAAGAGGGGGGGCCAACAGATACGCAGTATTTT. This chain connects TRBV4-3 to TRBJ2-3, with D perhaps matching TRBD2 (7 bases). CDR3 size: 15 residues. In germline, CDR1 is LGHNA, CDR2 YSLEER. Trimming cost V 0 bases and J 3 bases, with 10 bases left between them.

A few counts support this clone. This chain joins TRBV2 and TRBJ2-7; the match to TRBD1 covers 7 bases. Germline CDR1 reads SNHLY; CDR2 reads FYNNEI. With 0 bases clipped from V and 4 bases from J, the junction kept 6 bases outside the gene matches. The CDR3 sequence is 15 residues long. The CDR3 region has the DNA TGTGCCAGCAGTGAAGCGGGACAGCCTACTTACGAGCAGTACTTC. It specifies CASSEAGQPTYEQYF. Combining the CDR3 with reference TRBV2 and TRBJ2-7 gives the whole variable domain EPEVTQTPSHQVTQMGQEVILRCVPISNHLYFYWYRQILGQKVEFLVSFYNNEISEKSEIFDDQFSVERPDGSNFTLKIRSTKLEDSAMYFCASSEAGQPTYEQYFGPGTRLTVT.

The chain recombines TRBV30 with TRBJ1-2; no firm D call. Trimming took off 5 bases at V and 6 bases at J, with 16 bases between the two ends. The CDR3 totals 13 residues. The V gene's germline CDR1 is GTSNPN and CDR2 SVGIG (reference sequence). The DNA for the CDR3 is TGTGCCTGGGTGCCGGGTCACCTAAATGGCTACACCTTC. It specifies CAWVPGHLNGYTF.

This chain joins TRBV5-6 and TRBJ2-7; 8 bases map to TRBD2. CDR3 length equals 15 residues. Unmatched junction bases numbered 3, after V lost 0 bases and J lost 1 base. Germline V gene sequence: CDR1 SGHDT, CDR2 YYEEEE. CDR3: CASSLGGGSSYEQYF. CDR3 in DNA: TGTGCCAGCAGCTTGGGCGGGGGGAGTTCCTACGAGCAGTACTTC. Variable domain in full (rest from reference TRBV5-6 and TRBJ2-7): DAGVTQSPTHLIKTRGQQVTLRCSPKSGHDTVSWYQQALGQGPQFIFQYYEEEERQRGNFPDRFSGHQFPNYSSELNVNALLLGDSALYLCASSLGGGSSYEQYFGPGTRLTVT.

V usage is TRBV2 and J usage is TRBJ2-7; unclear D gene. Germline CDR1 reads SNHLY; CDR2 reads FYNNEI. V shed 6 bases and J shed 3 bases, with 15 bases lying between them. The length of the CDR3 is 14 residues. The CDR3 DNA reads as TGTGCCAGCAGAGGTCAGGCCCTCCACTACGAGCAGTACTTC. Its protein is CASRGQALHYEQYF.

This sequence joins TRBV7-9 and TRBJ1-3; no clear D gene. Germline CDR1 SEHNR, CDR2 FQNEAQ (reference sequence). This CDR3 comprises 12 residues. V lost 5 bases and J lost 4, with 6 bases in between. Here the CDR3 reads CASSLSGNTIYF. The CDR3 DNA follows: TGTGCCAGCAGCCTTAGCGGAAACACCATATATTTT.

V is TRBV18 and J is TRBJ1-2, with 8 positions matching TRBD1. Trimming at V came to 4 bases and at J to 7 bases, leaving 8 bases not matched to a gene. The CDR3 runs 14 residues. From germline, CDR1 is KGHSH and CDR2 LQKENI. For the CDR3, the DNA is TGTGCCAGCTCACGGACAGGGACCTCGGGTGGCTACACCTTC. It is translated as CASSRTGTSGGYTF.